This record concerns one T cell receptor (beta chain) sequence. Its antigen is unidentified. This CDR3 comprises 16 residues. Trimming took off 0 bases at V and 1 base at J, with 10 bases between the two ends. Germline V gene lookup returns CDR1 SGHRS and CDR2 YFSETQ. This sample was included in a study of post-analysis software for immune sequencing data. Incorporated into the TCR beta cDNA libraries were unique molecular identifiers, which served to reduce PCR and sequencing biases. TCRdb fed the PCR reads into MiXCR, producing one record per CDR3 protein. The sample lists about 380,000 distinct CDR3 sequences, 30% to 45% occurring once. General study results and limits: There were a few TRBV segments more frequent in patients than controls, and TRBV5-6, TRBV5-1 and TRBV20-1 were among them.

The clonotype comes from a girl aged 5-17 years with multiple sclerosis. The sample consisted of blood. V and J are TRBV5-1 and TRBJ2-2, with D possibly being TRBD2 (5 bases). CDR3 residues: CASSLGGSMNTGELFF. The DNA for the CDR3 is TGCGCCAGCAGCTTGGGAGGGTCGATGAACACCGGGGAGCTGTTTTTT. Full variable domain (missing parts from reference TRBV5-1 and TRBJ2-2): KAGVTQTPRYLIKTRGQQVTLSCSPISGHRSVSWYQQTPGQGLQFLFEYFSETQRNKGNFPGRFSGRQFSNSRSEMNVSTLELGDSALYLCASSLGGSMNTGELFFGEGSRLTVL.